This T cell receptor (beta chain) comes out of a study of quantifying T cell responses using KT2 cells. The wider study: Reverse transcription used primers in the TCR alpha and beta constant regions. The second PCR was a qPCR stopped at a predetermined fluorescence threshold.

A remark on this clonotype: What it binds is not known.

Points from the study as a whole: Detection of KT2 sequences held at the lowest tested level, about one cell per 100,000 PBMC.

CDR3 size: 13 residues. Looked up from germline, CDR1 is LNHDA and CDR2 is SQIVND (reference sequence). The V gene lost 3 bases and the J gene lost 6 bases, with 9 bases spanning the gap. The cDNA 3' end received a ligated oligonucleotide with a UMI. An equimolar mix of RC1.1 and RC1.2 primed the beta chain across TRBC1 and TRBC2. TCRdb reanalysed the UMI-ligation and nested PCR reads using MiXCR and keeps one entry per CDR3 protein. The sample records about 53,000 distinct CDR3 sequences, 9% to 15% being singletons. Unfractionated PBMC were spiked with known numbers of KT2 clone cells. Different KT2-to-PBMC ratios were created with a constant PBMC count.

This TCR was recovered from a human donor. The V and J genes are TRBV19 and TRBJ2-1, with a possible D match to TRBD2 (5 bases). Source material: PBMCs spiked with cells of the T cell clone KT2. The CDR3 DNA reads as TGTGCCAGTAGTATTCCGGGATCCAATGAGCAGTTCTTC. This codes for CASSIPGSNEQFF.